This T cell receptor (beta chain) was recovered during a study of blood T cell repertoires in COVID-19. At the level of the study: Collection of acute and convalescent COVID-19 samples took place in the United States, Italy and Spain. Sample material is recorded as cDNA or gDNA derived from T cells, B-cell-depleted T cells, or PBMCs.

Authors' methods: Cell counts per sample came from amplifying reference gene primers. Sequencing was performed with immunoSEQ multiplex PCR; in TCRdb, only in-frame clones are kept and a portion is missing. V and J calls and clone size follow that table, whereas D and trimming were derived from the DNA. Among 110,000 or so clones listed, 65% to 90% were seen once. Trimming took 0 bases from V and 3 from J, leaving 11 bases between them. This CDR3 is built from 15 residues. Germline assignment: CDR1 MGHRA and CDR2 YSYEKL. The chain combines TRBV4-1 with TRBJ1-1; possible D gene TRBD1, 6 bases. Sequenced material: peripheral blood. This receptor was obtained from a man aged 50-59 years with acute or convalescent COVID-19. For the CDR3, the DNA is TGCGCCAGCAGCCAAGACAGGGGAAGGGACACTGAAGCTTTCTTT. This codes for CASSQDRGRDTEAFF.